These T cell receptor beta chains were read from a single sample in a study of T cells in Graves' hyperthyroidism and ophthalmopathy. TCRdb processed the multiplex PCR reads anew with MiXCR; each CDR3 protein has one entry. The sample yields roughly 700,000 distinct CDR3 sequences, about 15% seen once. Sequenced input: blood. Receptor source: a young woman with Graves' hyperthyroidism. Both conserved end residues are part of each CDR3. Clone size appears in some rows only: once, few, many, or a class for an expanded clone.

few | 15 | TRBJ1-2 | TRBV5-1 | CASSNPGQGTYGYTF
. | 15 | TRBJ2-1 | TRBV19 | CASSISRSAYNEQFF
. | 16 | TRBJ2-7 | TRBV6-2/TRBV6-3 | CASSRPTQGVAYEQYF
. | 13 | TRBJ1-1 | TRBV6-2/TRBV6-3 | CASSPSGHPEAFF
many | 14 | TRBJ2-5 | TRBV5-4 | CASSFQGAGETQYF
. | 14 | TRBJ2-3 | TRBV20-1 | CSARASGGLESQYF
many | 14 | TRBJ2-1 | TRBV7-9 | CASSPSPSANEQFF
many | 13 | TRBJ2-3 | TRBV7-2 | CASSRNRPDTQYF
many | 13 | TRBJ1-2 | TRBV28 | CASSPDRTYGYTF
many | 15 | TRBJ2-1 | TRBV30 | CAWSPRGPLYNEQFF
. | 16 | TRBJ1-1 | TRBV5-4 | CASSRGQGALDTEAFF
. | 18 | TRBJ2-7 | TRBV2 | CASIHGGGLAGAPYEQYF
many | 18 | TRBJ2-5 | TRBV11-3 | CASSLNVHPGPTQETQYF
few | 15 | TRBJ2-2 | TRBV11-2 | CASSLRVGNTGELFF
. | 18 | TRBJ1-1 | TRBV4-1 | CASSQFAGLTAKNTEAFF
many | 13 | TRBJ2-2 | TRBV7-9 | CASSLGPTGELFF
many | 16 | TRBJ1-1 | TRBV28 | CASRAPSRAPNTEAFF
few | 17 | TRBJ2-2 | TRBV24-1 | CATSDLRPDTDTGELFF
. | 15 | TRBJ1-1 | TRBV7-3 | CASSLDSAGGREAFF
many | 15 | TRBJ2-7 | TRBV18 | CASSMMTDYSYEQYF
many | 14 | TRBJ1-1 | TRBV28 | CASSSSGGTTEAFF
. | 13 | TRBJ2-7 | TRBV29-1 | CSVGARNRGEQYF
many | 13 | TRBJ1-5 | TRBV30 | CAWSVGGNQPQHF
. | 22 | TRBJ1-2 | TRBV5-6 | CASSLAGTGDWILRAPAYGYTF
few | 15 | TRBJ2-3 | TRBV6-5 | CASSWRRTSTDTQYF
many | 15 | TRBJ2-7 | TRBV20-1 | CSARGSASGSYEQYF
. | 17 | TRBJ2-3 | TRBV15 | CATSSSTGGARTDTQYF
few | 15 | TRBJ2-7 | TRBV5-1 | CASSLEASGPLEQYF
many | 13 | TRBJ1-1 | TRBV7-9 | CASSSRVGTEAFF
many | 13 | TRBJ2-7 | TRBV28 | CASRFSGSYEQYF
many | 18 | TRBJ2-1 | TRBV20-1 | CSALSLTPGGTSYNEQFF
. | 13 | TRBJ2-7 | TRBV27 | CASRRELPYEQYF
many | 13 | TRBJ2-7 | TRBV5-1 | CASSQGASYEQYF
many | 15 | TRBJ2-7 | TRBV7-2 | CASSLAPGGGYEQYF
. | 15 | TRBJ1-2 | TRBV12-3/TRBV12-4 | CASSPLKGGLTGYTF
few | 15 | TRBJ1-5 | TRBV6-2/TRBV6-3 | CASSLDLGVGQPQHF
. | 17 | TRBJ2-3 | TRBV11-2 | CASSSRVLAGATDTQYF
. | 13 | TRBJ2-3 | TRBV20-1 | CSAPGSSTDAQYF
. | 16 | TRBJ2-7 | TRBV10-1 | CASSDRLTAPSYEQYF
many | 15 | TRBJ2-3 | TRBV20-1 | CSALTSGRGRDTQYF
. | 15 | TRBJ1-5 | TRBV19 | CASSPWESSNQPQHF
many | 16 | TRBJ2-3 | TRBV10-3 | CAISRLAGGSTDTQYF
. | 12 | TRBJ1-2 | TRBV28 | CASRGRATGYTF
. | 15 | TRBJ1-1 | TRBV15 | CATSRKQVMNTEAFF
many | 13 | TRBJ2-1 | TRBV30 | CAWSVSPYNEQFF
. | 17 | TRBJ2-3 | TRBV7-3 | CASSLYVGGPMSDTQYF
many | 12 | TRBJ1-1 | TRBV2 | CASSSRGTEAFF
few | 13 | TRBJ2-7 | TRBV20-1 | CSAPLRPTYEQYF
. | 13 | TRBJ2-2 | TRBV28 | CASWGVGTGELFF
few | 14 | TRBJ2-2 | TRBV24-1 | CAAGRPTNTGELFF
few | 13 | TRBJ1-5 | TRBV24-1 | CATSGQGNQPQHF
many | 15 | TRBJ2-1 | TRBV3-1 | CASSQGLAIYNEQFF
many | 16 | TRBJ2-1 | TRBV10-2 | CASSEPGLAGGNEQFF
. | 16 | TRBJ2-2 | TRBV4-2 | CASSQDLGRNTGELFF
. | 18 | TRBJ2-3 | TRBV6-1 | CASSPGASGVLHTDTQYF